This T cell receptor (beta chain) originates from a study of blood T cell repertoires in COVID-19. The CDR3 length is 15 residues. Trimming stripped 3 bases from V and 5 bases from J, with 14 bases between. CDR1 is MNHEY and CDR2 is SMNVEV in the germline V gene (reference sequence). Repertoires were generated with immunoSEQ multiplex PCR, while TCRdb's copy carries only in-frame clones and drops some. The profile covers some 250,000 clones, with around 84% appearing a single time and 3.4% taken by the ten largest. The receptor's source is a woman aged 18-29 years with acute or convalescent COVID-19. The sequenced sample was peripheral blood. The genes are TRBV27 and TRBJ1-5, with D hard to call. As DNA, the CDR3 is TGTGCCAGCAGTTTGGGCGGGAGGAGAGATCAGCCCCAGCATTTT. This translates into CASSLGGRRDQPQHF.